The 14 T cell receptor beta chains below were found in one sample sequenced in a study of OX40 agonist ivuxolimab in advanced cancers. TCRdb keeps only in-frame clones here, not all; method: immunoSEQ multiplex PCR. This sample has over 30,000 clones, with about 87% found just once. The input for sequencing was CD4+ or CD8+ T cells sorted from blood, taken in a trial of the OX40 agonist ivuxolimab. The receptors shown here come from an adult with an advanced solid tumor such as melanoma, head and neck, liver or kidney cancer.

CDR3 region: CASSELGLAGRGTDTQYF. CDR3 DNA: TGCGCCAGCAGTGAGTTGGGTCTAGCCGGGAGGGGCACAGATACGCAGTATTTT. This rearrangement joins TRBV10-1 to TRBJ2-3, with 8 positions matching TRBD2. After removal of 1 base from V and 1 base from J, the junction contained 10 bases not matched to a gene. CDR1 WNHNN and CDR2 SYGVQD come from the germline V gene (reference sequence). The CDR3 totals 18 residues.

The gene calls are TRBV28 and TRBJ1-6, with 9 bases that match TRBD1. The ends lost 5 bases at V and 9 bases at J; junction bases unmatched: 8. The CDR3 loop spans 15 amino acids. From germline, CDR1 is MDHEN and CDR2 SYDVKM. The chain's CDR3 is CASSPRTGVASPLHF. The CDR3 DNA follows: TGTGCCAGCAGTCCCCGGACAGGGGTGGCTTCACCCCTCCACTTT.

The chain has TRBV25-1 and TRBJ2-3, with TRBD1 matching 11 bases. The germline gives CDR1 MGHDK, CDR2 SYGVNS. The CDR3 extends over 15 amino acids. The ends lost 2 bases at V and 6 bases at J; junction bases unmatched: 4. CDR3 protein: CASSEPGTGGDTQYF. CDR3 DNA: TGTGCCAGCAGTGAACCCGGGACAGGGGGGGATACGCAGTATTTT.

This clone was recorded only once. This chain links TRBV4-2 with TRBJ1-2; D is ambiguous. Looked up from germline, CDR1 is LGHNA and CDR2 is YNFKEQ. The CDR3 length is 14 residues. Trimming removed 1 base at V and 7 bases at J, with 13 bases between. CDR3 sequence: CASSQAQEPTGYTF. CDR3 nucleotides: TGTGCCAGCAGCCAAGCTCAGGAACCCACTGGCTACACCTTC.

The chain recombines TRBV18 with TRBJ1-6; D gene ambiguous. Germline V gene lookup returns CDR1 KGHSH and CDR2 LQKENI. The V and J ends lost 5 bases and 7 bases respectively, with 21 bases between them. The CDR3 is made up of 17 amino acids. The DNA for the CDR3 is TGTGCCAGCTCATCATATCGGGCTCCCGTCGACAATTCACCCCTCCACTTT. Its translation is CASSSYRAPVDNSPLHF.

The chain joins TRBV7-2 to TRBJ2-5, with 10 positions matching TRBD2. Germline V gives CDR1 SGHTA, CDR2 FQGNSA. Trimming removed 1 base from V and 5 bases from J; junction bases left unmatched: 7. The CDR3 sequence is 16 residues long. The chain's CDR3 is CASSLEPSGGVETQYF. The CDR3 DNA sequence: TGTGCCAGCAGCTTAGAACCGAGCGGGGGGGTTGAGACCCAGTACTTC.

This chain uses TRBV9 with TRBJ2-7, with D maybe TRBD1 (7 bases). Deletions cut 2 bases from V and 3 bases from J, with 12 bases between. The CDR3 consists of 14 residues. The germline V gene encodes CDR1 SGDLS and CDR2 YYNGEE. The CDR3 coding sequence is TGTGCCAGCAGCGTCGGGGGACAGAACTACGAGCAGTACTTC. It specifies CASSVGGQNYEQYF. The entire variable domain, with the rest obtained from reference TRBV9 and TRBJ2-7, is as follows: DSGVTQTPKHLITATGQRVTLRCSPRSGDLSVYWYQQSLDQGLQFLIQYYNGEERAKGNILERFSAQQFPDLHSELNLSSLELGDSALYFCASSVGGQNYEQYFGPGTRLTVT.

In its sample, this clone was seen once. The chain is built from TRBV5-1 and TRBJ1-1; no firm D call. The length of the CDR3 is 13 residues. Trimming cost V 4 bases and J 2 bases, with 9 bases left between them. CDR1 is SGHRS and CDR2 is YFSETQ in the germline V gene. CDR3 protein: CASSLDANTEAFF. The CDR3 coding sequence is TGCGCCAGCAGCCTGGACGCTAACACTGAAGCTTTCTTT.

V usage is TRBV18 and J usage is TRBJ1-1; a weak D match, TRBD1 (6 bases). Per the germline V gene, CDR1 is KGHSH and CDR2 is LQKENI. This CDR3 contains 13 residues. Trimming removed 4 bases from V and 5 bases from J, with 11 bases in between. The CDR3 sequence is CASSRGAGTEAFF. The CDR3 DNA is TGTGCCAGCTCACGGGGGGCAGGGACTGAAGCTTTCTTT.

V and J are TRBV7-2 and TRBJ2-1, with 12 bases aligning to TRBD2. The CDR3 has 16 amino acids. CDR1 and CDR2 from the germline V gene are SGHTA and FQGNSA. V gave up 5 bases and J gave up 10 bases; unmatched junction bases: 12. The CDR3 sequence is CASSPQASGGAWEQFF. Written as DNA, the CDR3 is TGTGCCAGCAGCCCCCAGGCTAGCGGGGGGGCCTGGGAGCAGTTCTTC.

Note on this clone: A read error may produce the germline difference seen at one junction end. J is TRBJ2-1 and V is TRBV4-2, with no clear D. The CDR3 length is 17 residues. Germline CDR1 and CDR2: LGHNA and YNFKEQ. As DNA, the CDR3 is TGTGCCAGCAGCAAAGAACCGGGCCCGACTGCCTACAATGAGCAGTTCTTC. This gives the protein CASSKEPGPTAYNEQFF.

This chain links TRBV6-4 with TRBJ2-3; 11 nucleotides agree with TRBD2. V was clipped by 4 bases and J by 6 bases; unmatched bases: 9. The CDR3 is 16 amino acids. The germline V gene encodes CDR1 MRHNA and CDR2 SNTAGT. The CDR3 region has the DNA TGTGCCAGCAGTGTTACCACTAGCGGGAGTTCTGATACGCAGTATTTT. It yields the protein CASSVTTSGSSDTQYF.

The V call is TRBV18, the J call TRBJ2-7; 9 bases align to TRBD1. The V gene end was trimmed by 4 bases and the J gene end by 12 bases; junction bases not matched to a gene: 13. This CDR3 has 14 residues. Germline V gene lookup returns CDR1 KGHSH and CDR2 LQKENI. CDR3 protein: CASSLDSTGTGRYF. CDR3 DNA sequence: TGTGCCAGCTCACTAGACTCGACAGGGACAGGGCGGTACTTC. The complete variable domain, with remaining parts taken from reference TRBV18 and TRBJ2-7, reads NAGVMQNPRHLVRRRGQEARLRCSPMKGHSHVYWYRQLPEEGLKFMVYLQKENIIDESGMPKERFSAEFPKEGPSILRIQQVVRGDSAAYFCASSLDSTGTGRYFGPGTRLTVT.

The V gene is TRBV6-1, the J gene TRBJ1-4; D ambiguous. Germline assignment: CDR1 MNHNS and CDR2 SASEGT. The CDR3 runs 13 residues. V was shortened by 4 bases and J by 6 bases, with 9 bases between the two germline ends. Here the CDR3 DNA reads TGTGCCAGCAGTGCGGCTACGCATGAAAAACTGTTTTTT. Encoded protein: CASSAATHEKLFF.